The 20 T cell receptor beta chains below were found in one sample sequenced in a study of blood T cell repertoires in COVID-19. TCRdb's table, derived via immunoSEQ multiplex PCR, lists solely in-frame clones and lacks some. Of 250,000 to 300,000 clones listed, approximately 87% are singletons. Sequenced material: peripheral blood. These TCRs come from a man between 60 and 75 years old who had recovered from COVID-19.

The chain carries TRBV2 and TRBJ2-7, with 10 bases matching TRBD2. The germline gives CDR1 SNHLY, CDR2 FYNNEI. CDR3 length: 16 amino acids. The ends lost 5 bases at V and 5 bases at J; junction bases unmatched: 12. This chain's CDR3 is CASSPPRSGGVHEQYF. CDR3 nucleotide sequence: TGTGCCAGCAGTCCCCCCCGAAGCGGGGGGGTCCACGAGCAGTACTTC.

The V and J genes are TRBV4-1 and TRBJ1-3; 7 bases match TRBD1. Germline V gene sequence: CDR1 MGHRA, CDR2 YSYEKL. V was pared by 5 bases and J by 1 base, with 17 bases of the junction left unmatched. The CDR3 runs 19 residues. CDR3 DNA sequence: TGCGCCAGCAGCATCTGGGACCTGGCAGGGGGAGGATCTGGAAACACCATATATTTT. Translation gives CASSIWDLAGGGSGNTIYF.

This rearrangement joins TRBV27 to TRBJ2-7; 7 positions match TRBD2. Germline values: CDR1 MNHEY, CDR2 SMNVEV (reference sequence). The CDR3 has 15 amino acids. The V and J ends lost 8 bases and 2 bases, in that order; junction bases with no gene match: 12. The CDR3 here is CASRPGRVLAYEQYF. In DNA form, the CDR3 reads TGTGCCAGCCGTCCAGGGAGGGTTTTAGCCTACGAGCAGTACTTC.

The rearrangement uses TRBV6-6 and TRBJ2-4; the match to TRBD1 covers 9 bases. Trimming took 10 bases from V and 3 from J; bases not matched to a gene: 10. Germline assignment: CDR1 MNHNY and CDR2 SVGAGI (reference sequence). This CDR3 spans 15 amino acids. The CDR3 is CATTRDRDGKNIQYF. Written as DNA, the CDR3 is TGTGCCACCACCCGGGACAGGGATGGCAAAAACATTCAGTACTTC.

This chain joins TRBV27 and TRBJ1-6; 8 positions agree with TRBD1. Germline V CDR1 and CDR2: MNHEY, SMNVEV (reference sequence). The CDR3 loop spans 16 amino acids. V lost 0 bases and J lost 10; bases outside the gene matches: 8. CDR3 in DNA: TGTGCCAGCAGTTTATCTGCTAGGACAGGGATCTCACCCCTCCACTTT. Its translation is CASSLSARTGISPLHF.

This clone was counted a single time. The chain couples TRBV11-2 to TRBJ2-1; TRBD1 agrees at 12 bases. Germline CDR1 is SGHAT and CDR2 is FQNNGV. V dropped 1 base and J dropped 4; count of bases not matched to a gene: 5. The CDR3 has 17 amino acids. The CDR3 sequence: CASSLVGGQGAYNEQFF. CDR3 nucleotide sequence: TGTGCCAGCAGCTTAGTGGGGGGACAGGGGGCATACAATGAGCAGTTCTTC.

The J gene is TRBJ2-7, the V gene TRBV5-1; TRBD1 matches at 7 bases. CDR1 SGHRS and CDR2 YFSETQ come from the germline V gene. The CDR3 runs to 15 residues. V lost 4 bases and J lost 1; bases outside the gene matches: 8. Written as DNA, the CDR3 is TGCGCCAGCAGCACCCCTTCGGGACAGTCCTACGAGCAGTACTTC. This codes for CASSTPSGQSYEQYF.

In the case of this clone: Other DNA sequences of this sample code for an identical CDR3. The rearrangement uses TRBV6-5 and TRBJ2-3; tentative D call: TRBD1 (6 bases). The CDR3 length is 14 residues. The V and J ends lost 6 bases and 2 bases respectively, with 12 bases between them. Germline V gene lookup returns CDR1 MNHEY and CDR2 SVGAGI. The CDR3 DNA sequence: TGTGCCAGCAGGTTACAGGGACCCACAGATACGCAGTATTTT. Amino acid sequence: CASRLQGPTDTQYF.

V usage is TRBV18 and J usage is TRBJ2-1; the D gene is possibly TRBD2 (5 bases). CDR1 is KGHSH and CDR2 is LQKENI in the germline V gene. V was shortened by 6 bases and J by 12 bases, with 18 bases between the two germline ends. The CDR3 is 13 amino acids. The CDR3 reads CASSSAVGGWQFF. In DNA, the CDR3 is TGTGCCAGCTCCTCGGCGGTGGGCGGGTGGCAGTTCTTC.

This clone has a handful of counts. CDR3 bases: TGTGCCAGCAGTAGGTCCCTAGCGGACACAGATACGCAGTATTTT. Its protein is CASSRSLADTDTQYF. The chain couples TRBV9 to TRBJ2-3, with 7 bases matching TRBD2. Looked up from germline, CDR1 is SGDLS and CDR2 is YYNGEE. V trimming: 5 bases; J trimming: 2 bases; junction bases outside the gene matches: 8. This CDR3 is 15 amino acids long.

CDR3 in amino acids: CASSQQLAGVTDTQYF. The CDR3 nucleotides read TGCGCCAGCAGCCAACAACTAGCGGGGGTCACAGATACGCAGTATTTT. The gene calls are TRBV4-1 and TRBJ2-3; 11 bases fit TRBD2. Germline loops: CDR1 MGHRA, CDR2 YSYEKL. Unmatched junction bases numbered 3, after V lost 2 bases and J lost 2 bases. CDR3 length: 16 residues.

The chain carries TRBV27 and TRBJ1-2; 11 bases match TRBD1. The V gene end was trimmed by 5 bases and the J gene end by 5 bases; junction bases not matched to a gene: 10. CDR1 MNHEY and CDR2 SMNVEV come from the germline V gene (reference sequence). The CDR3 is made up of 16 amino acids. The CDR3 nucleotides read TGTGCCAGCAGTCAAGGGACAGGGGGTCAAAGATATGGCTACACCTTC. The encoded protein is CASSQGTGGQRYGYTF.

This rearrangement joins TRBV4-1 to TRBJ2-3; 9 nucleotides match TRBD2. V trimming: 1 base; J trimming: 12 bases; junction bases outside the gene matches: 11. CDR1 and CDR2 from the germline V gene are MGHRA and YSYEKL. There are 15 residues in the CDR3. CDR3 in DNA: TGCGCCAGCAGCCAAGCTTGGGCTAGCGGGGCCTCACAGTATTTT. Its protein is CASSQAWASGASQYF.

The chain uses TRBV6-1 and TRBJ1-4, with D possibly TRBD1 on 5 matching bases. The CDR3 spans 13 residues. The germline gives CDR1 MNHNS, CDR2 SASEGT. V lost 3 bases, J lost 5 bases, and 7 bases lay in between. The CDR3, as DNA: TGTGCCAGCAGTGATCGACAGAATGAAAAACTGTTTTTT. It is translated as CASSDRQNEKLFF.

The CDR3 sequence: CAISGSTYNEQFF. CDR3 DNA: TGTGCCATCAGTGGTAGTACGTACAATGAGCAGTTCTTC. This chain connects TRBV10-3 to TRBJ2-1, with D unclear. Germline-derived CDR1 and CDR2 are ENHRY and SYGVKD. The V end lost 4 bases, the J end lost 4 bases, and 8 bases lay between the germline ends. CDR3 size: 13 residues.

This chain links TRBV7-2 with TRBJ2-2; 8 bases are a match to TRBD1. The V segment lost 5 bases and the J segment 0 bases; nucleotides outside the gene matches: 5. CDR1 SGHTA and CDR2 FQGNSA come from the germline V gene. The CDR3 length is 16 residues. The CDR3 region is CASSAWTGTNTGELFF. In DNA, the CDR3 is TGTGCCAGCAGCGCGTGGACAGGGACGAACACCGGGGAGCTGTTTTTT.

The chain couples TRBV30 to TRBJ2-3; 8 nucleotides match TRBD1. V shed 4 bases, J shed 1 base, and the junction held 10 bases outside the gene matches. The CDR3 consists of 16 residues. Germline CDR1 reads GTSNPN; CDR2 reads SVGIG (reference sequence). The CDR3 loop is CAWIDGQGKGTDTQYF. The CDR3 DNA follows: TGTGCCTGGATCGACGGACAGGGAAAGGGCACAGATACGCAGTATTTT.

The chain joins TRBV7-2 to TRBJ1-5; 8 positions agree with TRBD1. V shed 4 bases and J 3 bases; nucleotides not matched to a gene: 5. This CDR3 has 15 residues. Germline assignment: CDR1 SGHTA and CDR2 FQGNSA. CDR3 residues: CASSSDRALNQPQHF. For the CDR3, the DNA is TGTGCCAGCAGCTCGGACAGGGCCCTCAATCAGCCCCAGCATTTT.

This clone was counted once. The V call is TRBV29-1, the J call TRBJ1-1; 7 bases align to TRBD1. The CDR3 contains 13 residues. V lost 3 bases to trimming and J lost 0 bases; unmatched junction nucleotides: 1. Germline V gives CDR1 SQVTM, CDR2 ANQGSEA. CDR3 coding DNA: TGCAGCGTTGAGGGACAGATGAACACTGAAGCTTTCTTT. This gives the protein CSVEGQMNTEAFF.

The chain recombines TRBV2 with TRBJ2-7, with a possible D match to TRBD2 (6 bases). Germline CDR1 is SNHLY and CDR2 is FYNNEI. The V and J ends lost 6 bases and 6 bases respectively, with 15 bases between them. The CDR3 runs 13 residues. The CDR3 reads CASSVLAALEQYF. The DNA for the CDR3 is TGTGCCAGCAGCGTACTAGCTGCCCTCGAGCAGTACTTC.